The 23 T cell receptor beta chains presented below share a single source sample, sequenced in a study of vaccination and CD4 T cells after COVID-19. Cultured CD4+ T-cell DNA underwent Oncomine TCR Beta short-read sequencing. Using its own MiXCR run on the PCR reads, TCRdb lists one record per CDR3 protein. The sample has about 19,000 distinct CDR3 sequences; 40% to 65% are singletons. Their cognate antigens are unknown. As to treatment: roughly 10-day PBMC culture with coronavirus spike peptide pools or control peptides (ViraFEST assay). The input for sequencing was CD4+ T cells from blood, cultured in vitro, taken before SARS-CoV-2 vaccination. The receptors derive from a human donor who had recovered from COVID-19.

The genes are TRBV6-1 and TRBJ1-1; D unresolved. CDR3 length equals 13 residues. V was trimmed by 6 bases and J by 1 base, leaving 9 bases between them. CDR1 and CDR2 from the germline V gene are MNHNS and SASEGT. CDR3 amino acids: CASRRTGNTEAFF. In DNA, the CDR3 is TGTGCCAGCAGACGGACCGGGAACACTGAAGCTTTCTTT.

This chain connects TRBV6-1 to TRBJ1-2; D remains unclear. Trimming removed 3 bases from V and 8 bases from J, with 7 bases in between. From germline, CDR1 is MNHNS and CDR2 SASEGT. This CDR3 spans 11 amino acids. This CDR3 reads CASSDQSGYTF. In nucleotides, the CDR3 is TGTGCCAGCAGTGATCAGTCAGGCTACACCTTC.

The rearrangement uses TRBV15 and TRBJ1-2, with 10 nucleotides matching TRBD1. From germline, CDR1 is LNHNV and CDR2 YYDKDF (reference sequence). Trimming removed 7 bases from V and 1 base from J; junction bases left unmatched: 15. The length of the CDR3 is 18 residues. CDR3 sequence (DNA): TGTGCCACCAAAGATCCCGGGACAGGGGTCGAGAGTAACTATGGCTACACCTTC. This encodes CATKDPGTGVESNYGYTF.

The genes are TRBV19 and TRBJ2-5; 7 positions match TRBD1. This CDR3 is 19 amino acids long. CDR1 LNHDA and CDR2 SQIVND come from the germline V gene (reference sequence). The junction had 18 bases not matched to a gene; V was cut back by 3 bases and J by 2 bases. The CDR3 nucleotides read TGTGCCAGTAGTATGACCCCTCTGAAAACTGGGACAGTACAAGAGACCCAGTACTTC. This translates into CASSMTPLKTGTVQETQYF.

This clonotype appeared a few times. The chain joins TRBV20-1 to TRBJ2-7; D unresolved. Looked up from germline, CDR1 is DFQATT and CDR2 is SNEGSKA (reference sequence). Trimming stripped 3 bases from V and 4 bases from J, with 7 bases between. The CDR3 is 11 amino acids. The CDR3 DNA reads as TGCAGTGCTAGTTCAGCTTACGAGCAGTACTTC. As protein: CSASSAYEQYF.

The chain is built from TRBV11-2 and TRBJ2-6, with D possibly matching TRBD2 (6 bases). CDR1 is SGHAT, CDR2 FQNNGV, per germline. The CDR3 extends over 17 amino acids. With 5 bases removed from V and 0 bases from J, the gap between germline ends came to 14 bases. The CDR3 sequence: CASSGRGDFSGANVLTF. The CDR3 region has the DNA TGTGCCAGCAGCGGGCGGGGTGACTTCTCTGGGGCCAACGTCCTGACTTTC.

This clonotype was recorded only once. This chain links TRBV4-3 with TRBJ1-2; no clear D gene. CDR1 is LGHNA, CDR2 YSLEER, per germline. V was cut by 0 bases and J by 2 bases, with 7 bases left in between. The CDR3 sequence is 14 residues long. The CDR3 DNA reads as TGCGCCAGCAGCCAAGAGACCTGGAACTATGGCTACACCTTC. This encodes CASSQETWNYGYTF.

The chain uses TRBV20-1 and TRBJ1-1; D might be TRBD1 (5 bases). Trimming removed 1 base from V and 6 bases from J, with 6 bases in between. This CDR3 is built from 11 residues. CDR1 is DFQATT, CDR2 SNEGSKA, per germline (reference sequence). In nucleotides, the CDR3 is TGCAGTGCTAGAGTACAGGCTGAAGCTTTCTTT. This gives the protein CSARVQAEAFF.

The chain is built from TRBV10-3 and TRBJ1-1; 7 nucleotides agree with TRBD1. The CDR3 has 14 amino acids. The germline gives CDR1 ENHRY, CDR2 SYGVKD. The trim removed 11 bases at V and 5 bases at J, leaving 14 bases unmatched. The CDR3 reads CAARGSEGATEAFF. For the CDR3, the DNA is TGTGCCGCCCGGGGGTCGGAGGGGGCAACTGAAGCTTTCTTT.

V and J are TRBV27 and TRBJ1-2; D not certain. The germline V and J ends were trimmed by 0 bases and 1 base, with 6 bases remaining between them. The CDR3 sequence is 14 residues long. Per germline, CDR1 MNHEY and CDR2 SMNVEV (reference sequence). CDR3 nucleotides: TGTGCCAGCAGTTTATCTGGAAATAACTATGGCTACACCTTC. Translating it yields CASSLSGNNYGYTF.

V is TRBV11-3 and J is TRBJ1-2; TRBD1 is a possible D gene (5 bases). Germline loops: CDR1 SGHNT, CDR2 YENEEA. Deletions cut 4 bases from V and 7 bases from J, with 13 bases between. The CDR3 extends over 13 amino acids. CDR3 amino acids: CASSSTGTAGYTF. CDR3 nucleotides: TGTGCCAGCAGCTCCACCGGGACGGCTGGCTACACCTTC.

J is TRBJ1-5 and V is TRBV28; possibly TRBD1 for D (5 bases). Germline-derived CDR1 and CDR2 are MDHEN and SYDVKM. The V end was cut by 5 bases, the J end by 0 bases, with 17 bases between. There are 17 residues in the CDR3. DNA of the CDR3: TGTGCCAGCAGTCCACATATGGGGGTCCCTAGCAATCAGCCCCAGCATTTT. This sequence encodes CASSPHMGVPSNQPQHF.

The CDR3 DNA reads as TGTGCCAGTAGTATAGATTCACGGGACAACGAGCAGTACTTC. It specifies CASSIDSRDNEQYF. The chain combines TRBV19 with TRBJ2-7; perhaps TRBD1 as D (6 bases). The germline CDR1 and CDR2 sequences are LNHDA and SQIVND (reference sequence). The V end was cut by 0 bases, the J end by 5 bases, with 11 bases between. The CDR3 loop spans 14 amino acids.

This rearrangement joins TRBV10-3 to TRBJ2-5; the D is unclear. This CDR3 contains 14 residues. The V gene's germline CDR1 is ENHRY and CDR2 SYGVKD. Trimming removed 4 bases at V and 2 bases at J, with 11 bases between. CDR3 bases: TGTGCCATCAGTGTGCTTGGAGATCAAGAGACCCAGTACTTC. Its translation is CAISVLGDQETQYF.

The chain joins TRBV15 to TRBJ1-5; unclear D gene. The germline V gene encodes CDR1 LNHNV and CDR2 YYDKDF (reference sequence). The CDR3 runs 16 residues. V was shortened by 0 bases and J by 3 bases, with 12 bases between the two germline ends. CDR3 region: CATSRDRASYNQPQHF. In DNA, the CDR3 is TGTGCCACCAGCAGAGATCGGGCCAGTTACAATCAGCCCCAGCATTTT.

This clonotype appeared a few times. The rearrangement uses TRBV19 and TRBJ1-5; D remains ambiguous. The germline V and J ends were trimmed by 3 bases and 2 bases, with 14 bases remaining between them. Germline CDR1 LNHDA, CDR2 SQIVND (reference sequence). CDR3 length: 16 amino acids. The DNA for the CDR3 is TGTGCCAGTAGTATCCAGGCCCCAAGGGGCAATCAGCCCCAGCATTTT. This sequence encodes CASSIQAPRGNQPQHF.

The DNA of the CDR3 is TGCAGTGCTACTAGGGACAGCAATCAGCCCCAGCATTTT. Residues: CSATRDSNQPQHF. The V and J genes are TRBV20-1 and TRBJ1-5; weak D call: TRBD1 (5 bases). Trimming removed 4 bases at V and 1 base at J, with 8 bases between. Per the germline V gene, CDR1 is DFQATT and CDR2 is SNEGSKA (reference sequence). The CDR3 consists of 13 residues.

The chain recombines TRBV7-2 with TRBJ2-3; 12 bases line up with TRBD2. The germline V gene has CDR1 SGHTA and CDR2 FQGNSA. J gave up 4 bases and V 5 bases, and 7 bases lay outside the gene matches. The CDR3 runs 16 residues. Here the CDR3 reads CASSPEASGGADTQYF. The CDR3 region has the DNA TGTGCCAGCAGCCCCGAGGCTAGCGGGGGGGCAGATACGCAGTATTTT.

The rearrangement joins TRBV20-1 to TRBJ2-7; 8 bases map to TRBD2. Germline V gene data show CDR1 as DFQATT and CDR2 as SNEGSKA (reference sequence). The CDR3 runs 15 residues. Losses at the gene ends were 2 bases for V and 2 bases for J; bases not matched to a gene: 8. This CDR3 reads CSARLKSGGPYEQYF. The CDR3 DNA follows: TGCAGTGCTAGATTAAAATCGGGGGGGCCCTACGAGCAGTACTTC.

The V and J genes are TRBV10-3 and TRBJ1-1; TRBD1 might be the D (5 bases). The CDR3 totals 14 residues. Germline CDR1 is ENHRY and CDR2 is SYGVKD. Trimming took off 0 bases at V and 0 bases at J, with 5 bases between the two ends. The CDR3 coding sequence is TGTGCCATCAGTGAGTCGACAGTGAACACTGAAGCTTTCTTT. Translated, it gives CAISESTVNTEAFF.

This clonotype has just a few counts. V is TRBV10-3 and J is TRBJ1-1; 8 bases fit TRBD1. The length of the CDR3 is 14 residues. The germline gives CDR1 ENHRY, CDR2 SYGVKD. The V segment lost 3 bases and the J segment 3 bases; nucleotides outside the gene matches: 3. The CDR3 sequence is CAISDRGRDTEAFF. Here the CDR3 DNA reads TGTGCCATCAGTGACAGGGGGCGCGACACTGAAGCTTTCTTT.

This sequence joins TRBV7-6 and TRBJ2-3; tentative D call: TRBD1 (6 bases). The CDR3 consists of 13 residues. Germline V gene lookup returns CDR1 SGHVS and CDR2 FNYEAQ. Trimming took 4 bases from V and 4 from J, leaving 9 bases between them. Written as DNA, the CDR3 is TGTGCCAGCAGCTCAGGGGCCTCAGATACGCAGTATTTT. The encoded protein is CASSSGASDTQYF.

The chain uses TRBV10-3 and TRBJ1-2, with unresolved D. The CDR3 sequence is 16 residues long. Germline CDR1 ENHRY, CDR2 SYGVKD. Between the trimmed V and J ends, which lost 0 bases and 2 bases, there was a span of 13 bases. The CDR3 sequence is CAISESTRHLNYGYTF. CDR3 nucleotide sequence: TGTGCCATCAGTGAGTCGACGCGACACTTGAACTATGGCTACACCTTC.